Following are 24 T cell receptor beta chains from one sample sequenced in a study of blood T cell repertoires in COVID-19. Sequencing used immunoSEQ multiplex PCR; TCRdb keeps in-frame clones, though not all of them. Here the sample spans 85,000 or so clones, 86% being singletons. Sequencing used peripheral blood. The receptors were sampled from a middle-aged man with active or convalescent COVID-19.

This clone showed up just once. The chain links TRBV18 to TRBJ2-5, with a tentative D call TRBD1 (5 bases). There are 15 residues in the CDR3. Germline lookup yields CDR1 KGHSH and CDR2 LQKENI. V was shortened by 0 bases and J by 0 bases, with 8 bases between the two germline ends. CDR3 nucleotide sequence: TGTGCCAGCTCACCACCATCAGGGAACCAAGAGACCCAGTACTTC. Translation gives CASSPPSGNQETQYF.

This chain uses TRBV5-4 with TRBJ2-7, with 8 bases lining up with TRBD2. V lost 0 bases and J lost 6; bases outside the gene matches: 8. CDR1 is SGHNT and CDR2 is YYREEE in the germline V gene (reference sequence). CDR3 size: 15 residues. The CDR3 spells CASSLGRAGGFEQYF. The CDR3 bases are TGTGCCAGCAGCTTGGGTCGGGCGGGGGGCTTCGAGCAGTACTTC.

The CDR3 region is CASSLDTSVKYEQYF. The CDR3 DNA follows: TGCGCCAGCAGCTTGGATACTAGCGTTAAGTACGAGCAGTACTTC. The chain joins TRBV5-1 to TRBJ2-7; 7 nucleotides agree with TRBD2. The CDR3 is 15 amino acids. Germline V gene sequence: CDR1 SGHRS, CDR2 YFSETQ. Losses at the gene ends were 0 bases for V and 4 bases for J; bases not matched to a gene: 7.

This clone showed up just a few times. The CDR3, as DNA: TGTGCCAGCAGTCGACAGGGGCTTCCCTACACCTTC. As protein: CASSRQGLPYTF. J is TRBJ1-2 and V is TRBV3-1 (or the pseudogene TRBV3-2); 8 bases agree with TRBD1. This CDR3 is built from 12 residues. With 6 bases clipped from V and 10 bases from J, the junction kept 7 bases outside the gene matches. CDR1 is LGHDT and CDR2 is YNNKEL in the germline V gene (reference sequence).

This sequence joins TRBV13 and TRBJ2-7, with D perhaps matching TRBD1 (6 bases). V lost 3 bases and J 6 bases, leaving 18 bases between the germline ends. The V gene's germline CDR1 is PRHDT and CDR2 FYEKMQ (reference sequence). The CDR3 has 15 residues. CDR3 residues: CASSFRARGNLEQYF. The CDR3 nucleotides read TGTGCCAGCAGCTTCCGGGCGAGGGGGAACCTCGAGCAGTACTTC.

This chain connects TRBV14 to TRBJ2-4; 7 bases line up with TRBD1. The CDR3 totals 12 residues. Trimming cost V 4 bases and J 11 bases; bases outside gene matches: 5. CDR1 SGHDN and CDR2 FVKESK come from the germline V gene. As DNA, the CDR3 is TGTGCCAGCAGCCCGAAGGGGACAGTTCAGTACTTC. This gives the protein CASSPKGTVQYF.

J is TRBJ2-5 and V is TRBV5-1; D is uncertain. This CDR3 contains 14 residues. The ends were cut back, 1 base at V and 7 bases at J, with 14 bases in the middle. Looked up from germline, CDR1 is SGHRS and CDR2 is YFSETQ. DNA for the CDR3: TGCGCCAGCAGCTTGTTGAGAGATTTCGGGACCCAGTACTTC. It codes for CASSLLRDFGTQYF.

The V and J genes are TRBV5-1 and TRBJ2-5; D gene ambiguous. The germline V gene encodes CDR1 SGHRS and CDR2 YFSETQ. CDR3 length equals 13 residues. Trimming removed 0 bases from V and 4 bases from J, with 7 bases in between. The CDR3 region has the DNA TGCGCCAGCAGCTTGGTATTCGGAGAGACCCAGTACTTC. It encodes CASSLVFGETQYF.

The V call is TRBV30, the J call TRBJ1-4; 8 nucleotides align to TRBD1. V was clipped by 1 base and J by 4 bases; unmatched bases: 5. CDR1 and CDR2 (germline): GTSNPN, SVGIG (reference sequence). The CDR3 is made up of 15 amino acids. CDR3 amino acids: CAWSDGQGFNEKLFF. Written as DNA, the CDR3 is TGTGCCTGGAGTGACGGACAGGGATTTAATGAAAAACTGTTTTTT.

The V call is TRBV5-1, the J call TRBJ2-5, with 10 bases fitting TRBD2. This CDR3 has 16 residues. CDR1 and CDR2 from the germline V gene are SGHRS and YFSETQ. Trimming removed 2 bases from V and 2 bases from J; junction bases left unmatched: 6. CDR3 DNA sequence: TGCGCCAGCAGCTTAACCGGGACTAGCGAGCAAGAGACCCAGTACTTC. Residues: CASSLTGTSEQETQYF.

The rearrangement uses TRBV7-8 and TRBJ1-3, with 9 bases that match TRBD1. Germline trimming cut 6 bases from V and 0 bases from J; bases unmatched to any gene: 15. CDR3 length equals 19 residues. Germline CDR1 and CDR2: SGHVS and FQNEAQ. CDR3 residues: CASRQGALGQPISGNTIYF. CDR3 bases: TGTGCCAGCAGACAGGGGGCATTAGGACAGCCGATCTCTGGAAACACCATATATTTT. Variable domain in full (rest from reference TRBV7-8 and TRBJ1-3): GAGVSQSPRYKVAKRGQDVALRCDPISGHVSLFWYQQALGQGPEFLTYFQNEAQLDKSGLPSDRFFAERPEGSVSTLKIQRTQQEDSAVYLCASRQGALGQPISGNTIYFGEGSWLTVV.

The genes are TRBV5-1 and TRBJ2-2; a weak D match, TRBD1 (6 bases). Germline CDR1 SGHRS, CDR2 YFSETQ. CDR3 size: 15 residues. Trimming stripped 4 bases from V and 6 bases from J, with 16 bases between. CDR3 nucleotides: TGCGCCAGCAGCCAGGACAGTCAGGGATCCGGGGAGCTGTTTTTT. This sequence encodes CASSQDSQGSGELFF.

About this clone itself: This specimen includes other DNA sequences encoding the same CDR3. The chain combines TRBV14 with TRBJ2-7; TRBD1 matches 10 bases. The germline V gene encodes CDR1 SGHDN and CDR2 FVKESK. The ends lost 4 bases at V and 2 bases at J; junction bases unmatched: 2. The CDR3 extends over 14 amino acids. The CDR3 nucleotides read TGTGCCAGCAGCCGGACAGGGGGGGCCTACGAGCAGTACTTC. Amino acids: CASSRTGGAYEQYF.

This sequence joins TRBV5-1 and TRBJ1-1, with D possibly matching TRBD1 (6 bases). V was trimmed by 0 bases and J by 5 bases, leaving 14 bases between them. The CDR3 is made up of 15 amino acids. CDR1 and CDR2 from the germline V gene are SGHRS and YFSETQ. CDR3 region: CASSLAGQRGTEAFF. The CDR3 DNA is TGCGCCAGCAGCTTGGCCGGACAAAGGGGGACTGAAGCTTTCTTT.

This clone was detected only once. The chain carries TRBV2 and TRBJ1-5; D is perhaps TRBD1 (5 bases). The CDR3 length is 13 residues. Germline V CDR1 and CDR2: SNHLY, FYNNEI. V was shortened by 4 bases and J by 5 bases, with 9 bases between the two germline ends. The CDR3 is CASSVGADQPQHF. CDR3 bases: TGTGCCAGCAGTGTAGGGGCGGATCAGCCCCAGCATTTT.

The chain is built from TRBV9 and TRBJ2-1, with 7 bases lining up with TRBD1. CDR1 is SGDLS, CDR2 YYNGEE, per germline. Germline trimming cut 1 base from V and 5 bases from J; bases unmatched to any gene: 6. The CDR3 is 15 residues long. The CDR3 here is CASSVSMDRNNEQFF. The DNA of the CDR3 is TGTGCCAGCAGCGTATCCATGGACAGGAACAATGAGCAGTTCTTC.

Here the CDR3 DNA reads TGTGCCAGCGGACAGGATGGGGGGTCCTATGGCTACACCTTC. Encoded protein: CASGQDGGSYGYTF. This rearrangement joins TRBV6-5 to TRBJ1-2; TRBD1 matches 7 bases. This CDR3 has 14 residues. Germline V gene data show CDR1 as MNHEY and CDR2 as SVGAGI. The V and J ends lost 8 bases and 4 bases, in that order; junction bases with no gene match: 10.

The V call is TRBV30, the J call TRBJ1-4; weak D call: TRBD1 (5 bases). Per the germline V gene, CDR1 is GTSNPN and CDR2 is SVGIG (reference sequence). This CDR3 contains 13 residues. V lost 5 bases and J 3 bases, leaving 10 bases between the germline ends. The CDR3 region is CAWSGGANEKLFF. The CDR3 DNA reads TGTGCCTGGTCCGGGGGAGCTAATGAAAAACTGTTTTTT.

The V call is TRBV6-1, the J call TRBJ2-3, with 12 bases matching TRBD2. The CDR3 length is 16 residues. Germline assignment: CDR1 MNHNS and CDR2 SASEGT. The V segment lost 4 bases and the J segment 6 bases; nucleotides outside the gene matches: 8. CDR3 residues: CASSATSGGLGDTQYF. The CDR3 DNA reads TGTGCCAGCAGTGCGACTAGCGGGGGCTTGGGGGATACGCAGTATTTT.

The chain is built from TRBV30 and TRBJ1-6; possibly TRBD1 for D (5 bases). The CDR3 has 16 amino acids. Germline CDR1 is GTSNPN and CDR2 is SVGIG (reference sequence). The ends were cut back, 1 base at V and 6 bases at J, with 16 bases in the middle. The CDR3 is CAWSGDLALGNSPLHF. The CDR3 DNA sequence: TGTGCCTGGAGTGGGGACTTGGCCCTGGGTAATTCACCCCTCCACTTT.

This clone was detected many times. The chain uses TRBV7-8 and TRBJ1-6; D call uncertain. Per the germline V gene, CDR1 is SGHVS and CDR2 is FQNEAQ. This CDR3 region has 15 residues. Trimming left V 6 bases short and J 1 base short, with 10 bases between. CDR3 bases: TGTGCCAGCAGTGTCGTGACATCCTATAATTCACCCCTCCACTTT. Translation: CASSVVTSYNSPLHF.

The gene calls are TRBV6-6 and TRBJ2-7, with 9 bases that match TRBD1. The junction had 2 bases not matched to a gene; V was cut back by 1 base and J by 4 bases. CDR1 MNHNY and CDR2 SVGAGI come from the germline V gene (reference sequence). CDR3 size: 14 residues. CDR3 in amino acids: CASSYWDRAYEQYF. The CDR3 DNA follows: TGTGCCAGCAGTTACTGGGACAGGGCGTACGAGCAGTACTTC.

The chain links TRBV5-5 to TRBJ2-1, with D tentatively TRBD1 (5 bases). This CDR3 has 15 residues. Germline V gene lookup returns CDR1 SGHKS and CDR2 YYEKEE (reference sequence). Trimming pared 4 bases from V and 5 bases from J, leaving 16 bases between. The CDR3 DNA is TGTGCCAGCAGCCTGGGCTCCAGGGTTAACAATGAGCAGTTCTTC. This encodes CASSLGSRVNNEQFF.

The chain joins TRBV28 to TRBJ2-2; D not resolved. The CDR3 is 14 residues long. The germline V gene has CDR1 MDHEN and CDR2 SYDVKM. Trimming left V 5 bases short and J 5 bases short, with 12 bases between. Here the CDR3 DNA reads TGTGCCAGCAGTCCCATGAGGCCGACCGGGGAGCTGTTTTTT. Translated, it gives CASSPMRPTGELFF.